This T cell receptor (beta chain) was identified during a study of blood T cell repertoires in COVID-19. Study at large: T cells, B-cell-depleted T cells, or PBMCs provided the cDNA or gDNA that served as material.

Authors' methods: Counts of nucleated cells, estimated from reference gene primer amplification, were obtained. The data were produced by immunoSEQ multiplex PCR, yet TCRdb's version contains in-frame clones alone and is incomplete. V and J calls plus clone size are reproduced from that table; the DNA served to infer D and trimming. The sample holds hundreds of thousands of clones; approximately 85% are singletons and the top ten take 13%. V lost 0 bases and J lost 4, with 8 bases in between. The germline V gene encodes CDR1 SGHTA and CDR2 FQGTGA. The CDR3 extends over 14 amino acids. The sample comprised peripheral blood. The chain couples TRBV7-3 to TRBJ2-3, with D possibly matching TRBD2 (5 bases). The source of this sequence is a human donor in a cohort sampled during active COVID-19. This chain's CDR3 is CASSLTASPDTQYF. The CDR3 DNA follows: TGTGCCAGCAGCTTAACCGCTAGCCCAGATACGCAGTATTTT.